A single sample gave rise to the 25 T cell receptor beta chains below, sequenced in a study of blood T cell repertoires in COVID-19 (dated by TCRdb to 2018 to 2020). Library preparation used the immunoSEQ multiplex PCR assay. This is the immuneACCESS table as TCRdb keeps it, with only in-frame sequences that have V and J called. A part of the clones is gone; compared with another copy, unresolved V genes explain less than half, and the rest is unexplained. A total of more than 95,000 clones appear in this sample, roughly nine tenths of them only once. Of the sample, roughly 6% is held by the ten largest clones. Sequenced sample: peripheral blood. The receptors come from a human donor in a cohort sampled during active COVID-19.

The chain employs TRBV24-1 and TRBJ2-5; a possible D gene is TRBD2 (6 bases). The CDR3 consists of 14 residues. Trimming stripped 3 bases from V and 3 bases from J, with 10 bases between. Germline V gene lookup returns CDR1 KGHDR and CDR2 SFDVKD. The CDR3 reads CATSDAGTEETQYF. In DNA form, the CDR3 reads TGTGCCACCAGTGATGCCGGGACTGAAGAGACCCAGTACTTC.

CDR3 amino acids: CASSLGPGLAGDMYNEQFF. CDR3 DNA: TGCGCCAGCAGCTTGGGACCGGGACTAGCGGGGGATATGTACAATGAGCAGTTCTTC. The V and J genes are TRBV5-1 and TRBJ2-1; 14 bases fit TRBD2. The germline gives CDR1 SGHRS, CDR2 YFSETQ. V shed 0 bases, J shed 4 bases, and the junction held 9 bases outside the gene matches. The CDR3 is made up of 19 amino acids.

The genes are TRBV19 and TRBJ2-3; weak D call: TRBD1 (5 bases). Germline V CDR1 and CDR2: LNHDA, SQIVND (reference sequence). V gave up 6 bases and J gave up 4 bases, with 14 bases separating them. The CDR3 totals 14 residues. This CDR3 is CASRRTYAADTQYF. The CDR3 DNA reads as TGTGCCAGTAGACGGACATATGCCGCAGATACGCAGTATTTT.

This chain uses TRBV7-2 with TRBJ2-4, with D perhaps matching TRBD1 (6 bases). The CDR3 is 15 residues long. V was cut by 3 bases and J by 6 bases, with 15 bases left in between. In germline, CDR1 is SGHTA, CDR2 FQGNSA. CDR3 amino acids: CASSLGRGSSNIQYF. CDR3 bases: TGTGCCAGCAGCTTGGGCAGGGGTTCTTCAAACATTCAGTACTTC. The full variable domain, rest sourced from reference TRBV7-2 and TRBJ2-4, is GAGVSQSPSNKVTEKGKDVELRCDPISGHTALYWYRQSLGQGLEFLIYFQGNSAPDKSGLPSDRFSAERTGGSVSTLTIQRTQQEDSAVYLCASSLGRGSSNIQYFGAGTRLSVL.

The V call is TRBV11-2, the J call TRBJ2-7; 7 positions agree with TRBD1. The CDR3 has 15 residues. Germline CDR1 reads SGHAT; CDR2 reads FQNNGV. With V trimmed by 5 bases and J by 0 bases, 7 bases remained unmatched. The CDR3 DNA reads TGTGCCAGCAGCCGACAGGGATCCTACTCCTACGAGCAGTACTTC. Translation gives CASSRQGSYSYEQYF.

This clone was observed a single time. The chain joins TRBV6-2 or TRBV6-3 to TRBJ2-7; 7 bases are a match to TRBD1. The CDR3 length is 15 residues. Germline V gives CDR1 MNHEY, CDR2 SVGEGT. The V segment lost 5 bases and the J segment 5 bases; nucleotides outside the gene matches: 12. CDR3 sequence (DNA): TGTGCCAGCAGTCCCGGGGACAGTCGTCAGCACGAGCAGTACTTC. This sequence encodes CASSPGDSRQHEQYF.

The rearrangement links TRBV9 to TRBJ2-2; D is unclear. The V gene lost 3 bases and the J gene lost 6 bases, with 12 bases spanning the gap. Germline values: CDR1 SGDLS, CDR2 YYNGEE. The CDR3 has 14 residues. The CDR3 region has the DNA TGTGCCAGCAGCGATCACGGCCGGGCCGGGGAGCTGTTTTTT. Its protein product is CASSDHGRAGELFF.

The chain couples TRBV28 to TRBJ2-3, with D perhaps TRBD2 (5 bases). Per the germline V gene, CDR1 is MDHEN and CDR2 is SYDVKM. This CDR3 comprises 15 residues. The V gene lost 2 bases and the J gene lost 2 bases, with 11 bases spanning the gap. Written as DNA, the CDR3 is TGTGCCAGCAGTTTACCCGGGGTAGACACAGATACGCAGTATTTT. Translating gives CASSLPGVDTDTQYF.

This clone was picked up one time. The J gene is TRBJ2-5, the V gene TRBV5-6, with TRBD2 as a possible D gene (6 bases). This CDR3 comprises 14 residues. Germline values: CDR1 SGHDT, CDR2 YYEEEE. V shed 1 base and J shed 2 bases, with 9 bases lying between them. Here the CDR3 reads CASSLTGVQETQYF. Here the CDR3 DNA reads TGTGCCAGCAGCTTGACGGGAGTTCAAGAGACCCAGTACTTC. Full variable domain (rest looked up from reference TRBV5-6 and TRBJ2-5): DAGVTQSPTHLIKTRGQQVTLRCSPKSGHDTVSWYQQALGQGPQFIFQYYEEEERQRGNFPDRFSGHQFPNYSSELNVNALLLGDSALYLCASSLTGVQETQYFGPGTRLLVL.

V gene TRBV15 combines with J gene TRBJ1-2, with TRBD1 as a possible D gene (5 bases). The V end was cut by 1 base, the J end by 5 bases, with 11 bases between. The germline V gene has CDR1 LNHNV and CDR2 YYDKDF (reference sequence). The CDR3 extends over 14 amino acids. CDR3: CATSRAGGLYGYTF. For the CDR3, the DNA is TGTGCCACCAGCAGAGCCGGGGGACTTTATGGCTACACCTTC. The whole variable domain, remainder taken from reference TRBV15 and TRBJ1-2, is DAMVIQNPRYQVTQFGKPVTLSCSQTLNHNVMYWYQQKSSQAPKLLFHYYDKDFNNEADTPDNFQSRRPNTSFCFLDIRSPGLGDTAMYLCATSRAGGLYGYTFGSGTRLTVV.

This chain uses TRBV19 with TRBJ2-3; 8 bases line up with TRBD2. The CDR3 is 17 amino acids. Trimming took 4 bases from V and 1 from J; bases not matched to a gene: 10. Germline loops: CDR1 LNHDA, CDR2 SQIVND (reference sequence). The DNA of the CDR3 is TGTGCCAGTAGTAAGGGACTAGTTACGCCCGGCACAGATACGCAGTATTTT. Translation: CASSKGLVTPGTDTQYF.

The J gene is TRBJ2-1, the V gene TRBV7-8; D remains ambiguous. CDR1 is SGHVS and CDR2 is FQNEAQ in the germline V gene. The CDR3 covers 20 residues. V was shortened by 4 bases and J by 7 bases, with 32 bases between the two germline ends. CDR3 sequence: CASSSIRTVVWQDNGNEQFF. In nucleotides, the CDR3 is TGTGCCAGCAGCTCTATAAGAACAGTTGTGTGGCAGGATAATGGGAATGAGCAGTTCTTC.

The chain joins TRBV19 to TRBJ2-3, with 10 bases lining up with TRBD2. This CDR3 has 16 amino acids. Germline values: CDR1 LNHDA, CDR2 SQIVND (reference sequence). After removal of 3 bases from V and 1 base from J, the junction contained 4 bases not matched to a gene. The CDR3 nucleotides read TGTGCCAGTAGTATGCTAGCGGGAGAAGGCACAGATACGCAGTATTTT. Its protein is CASSMLAGEGTDTQYF. Based on the CDR3 plus reference TRBV19 and TRBJ2-3, the full variable domain is DGGITQSPKYLFRKEGQNVTLSCEQNLNHDAMYWYRQDPGQGLRLIYYSQIVNDFQKGDIAEGYSVSREKKESFPLTVTSAQKNPTAFYLCASSMLAGEGTDTQYFGPGTRLTVL.

The V call is TRBV3-1 (or the pseudogene TRBV3-2), the J call TRBJ2-1; D possibly corresponds to TRBD1 (5 bases). Per germline, CDR1 LGHDT and CDR2 YNNKEL (reference sequence). The CDR3 loop spans 14 amino acids. Trimming stripped 3 bases from V and 8 bases from J, with 14 bases between. CDR3 in DNA: TGTGCCAGCAGCCACCAGGGATTAGAGGATGAGCAGTTCTTC. Translating it yields CASSHQGLEDEQFF.

The genes are TRBV5-1 and TRBJ2-1, with 10 bases matching TRBD2. The CDR3 loop spans 15 amino acids. V trimming: 4 bases; J trimming: 2 bases; junction bases outside the gene matches: 3. Germline V gene lookup returns CDR1 SGHRS and CDR2 YFSETQ. The CDR3 sequence is CASSPGLATYNEQFF. The CDR3 bases are TGCGCCAGCAGCCCGGGACTAGCGACCTACAATGAGCAGTTCTTC.

V is TRBV11-2 and J is TRBJ2-5, with 11 positions matching TRBD2. The CDR3 extends over 14 amino acids. Germline V gene lookup returns CDR1 SGHAT and CDR2 FQNNGV. The V segment lost 1 base and the J segment 9 bases; nucleotides outside the gene matches: 4. The CDR3 protein is CASSLVTSGSPQYF. The CDR3 bases are TGTGCCAGCAGCTTAGTTACTAGCGGGAGTCCCCAGTACTTC.

The V and J genes are TRBV6-5 and TRBJ2-7; 7 bases are a match to TRBD2. The CDR3 sequence is 16 residues long. Per germline, CDR1 MNHEY and CDR2 SVGAGI. V was clipped by 1 base and J by 2 bases; unmatched bases: 8. Written as DNA, the CDR3 is TGTGCCAGCAGTTACTTACTAGCGACTGCCGCCTACGAGCAGTACTTC. Translated: CASSYLLATAAYEQYF.

The V gene is TRBV19, the J gene TRBJ1-2, with 10 bases identical to TRBD1. The CDR3 has 17 amino acids. The ends lost 3 bases at V and 5 bases at J; junction bases unmatched: 12. CDR1 and CDR2 from the germline V gene are LNHDA and SQIVND (reference sequence). The CDR3 is CASSMWDRGISRYGYTF. The CDR3 nucleotides read TGTGCCAGTAGTATGTGGGACAGGGGAATCTCCCGTTATGGCTACACCTTC.

The chain employs TRBV11-3 and TRBJ2-3; TRBD2 agrees at 8 bases. V was pared by 1 base and J by 2 bases, with 2 bases of the junction left unmatched. The CDR3 spans 15 residues. CDR1 and CDR2 from the germline V gene are SGHNT and YENEEA. The CDR3 nucleotides read TGTGCCAGCAGCTTAGCGGGGGGGTTCACAGATACGCAGTATTTT. Its protein is CASSLAGGFTDTQYF.

This clone was recorded only once. V usage is TRBV6-5 and J usage is TRBJ2-1; possibly TRBD2 for D (5 bases). Germline CDR1 MNHEY, CDR2 SVGAGI. V lost 2 bases and J lost 0, with 8 bases in between. This CDR3 is 15 amino acids long. In DNA, the CDR3 is TGTGCCAGCAGTTACCGGGAAGGCTCCTACAATGAGCAGTTCTTC. Translation: CASSYREGSYNEQFF.

J is TRBJ2-3 and V is TRBV5-5, with 8 positions matching TRBD2. The ends lost 0 bases at V and 2 bases at J; junction bases unmatched: 5. The CDR3 runs to 16 residues. Germline CDR1 and CDR2: SGHKS and YYEKEE (reference sequence). CDR3 DNA: TGTGCCAGCAGCTTGGTGCGGGAGGTACCCACAGATACGCAGTATTTT. As protein: CASSLVREVPTDTQYF.

As concerns this clone: Other DNA sequences in this specimen translate into the identical CDR3. The chain has TRBV7-9 and TRBJ1-1, with a possible D match to TRBD1 (6 bases). The CDR3 loop spans 15 amino acids. V was shortened by 5 bases and J by 2 bases, with 15 bases between the two germline ends. The germline CDR1 and CDR2 sequences are SEHNR and FQNEAQ (reference sequence). The CDR3 loop is CASSPQQGTNTEAFF. The CDR3 nucleotides are TGTGCCAGCAGCCCGCAACAGGGAACCAACACTGAAGCTTTCTTT.

The chain uses TRBV4-2 and TRBJ2-3; TRBD2 aligns across 15 bases. There are 18 residues in the CDR3. V dropped 0 bases and J dropped 7; count of bases not matched to a gene: 8. CDR1 LGHNA and CDR2 YNFKEQ come from the germline V gene. The CDR3 nucleotides read TGTGCCAGCAGCCAAGATCGGACTAGCGGGGGGGCCCGGTATACGCAGTATTTT. It translates to CASSQDRTSGGARYTQYF.

V and J are TRBV15 and TRBJ1-4; 9 positions agree with TRBD1. Germline V gives CDR1 LNHNV, CDR2 YYDKDF (reference sequence). V lost 1 base to trimming and J lost 7 bases; unmatched junction nucleotides: 4. The length of the CDR3 is 15 residues. The CDR3 loop reads CATSRGNRGREKLFF. For the CDR3, the DNA is TGTGCCACCAGCAGAGGAAACAGGGGGCGTGAAAAACTGTTTTTT. Variable domain in full (rest from reference TRBV15 and TRBJ1-4): DAMVIQNPRYQVTQFGKPVTLSCSQTLNHNVMYWYQQKSSQAPKLLFHYYDKDFNNEADTPDNFQSRRPNTSFCFLDIRSPGLGDTAMYLCATSRGNRGREKLFFGSGTQLSVL.

V is TRBV5-1 and J is TRBJ2-3, with D possibly TRBD1 on 6 matching bases. Trimming stripped 6 bases from V and 1 base from J, with 15 bases between. The CDR3 loop spans 15 amino acids. Germline CDR1 SGHRS, CDR2 YFSETQ. CDR3 DNA sequence: TGCGCCAGCACCCATACCCGACAGGGCACAGATACGCAGTATTTT. Amino acids: CASTHTRQGTDTQYF.